The rows below give T cell receptor beta chains drawn from one sample of a study of cytotoxic CD8 clonotypes in ibrutinib-treated CLL. The protocol was immunoSEQ multiplex PCR, while the TCRdb copy is restricted to in-frame clones and leaves out a portion. The sample lists over 100,000 clones, 70% to 90% seen once, with roughly 2% in the top ten. Sequencing used PBMCs, obtained after 24 months of ibrutinib treatment. The receptor set was obtained from a human donor with chronic lymphocytic leukemia. Both conserved end residues are part of each CDR3. Each record gives: D gene, CDR3 length, J gene, V gene, clone size, CDR3 DNA, CDR3 protein. D genes are given only for firm matches. Clone size is not always given. Where it is, it says once, few, many or a class for expanded clones.

D gene: -; CDR3 length: 14; J gene: TRBJ1-2; V gene: TRBV19; clone size: -; CDR3 DNA: TGTGCCAGTAGGGAATCCGGTGGGGACTATGGCTACACCTTC; CDR3 protein: CASRESGGDYGYTF
D gene: TRBD2; CDR3 length: 17; J gene: TRBJ2-1; V gene: TRBV27; clone size: -; CDR3 DNA: TGTGCCAGCAGTTCCAACCCCCCGGGACTATCCTACAATGAGCAGTTCTTC; CDR3 protein: CASSSNPPGLSYNEQFF
D gene: -; CDR3 length: 12; J gene: TRBJ1-2; V gene: TRBV2; clone size: -; CDR3 DNA: TGTGCCAGCATTCGACAAGCCTATGGCTACACCTTC; CDR3 protein: CASIRQAYGYTF
D gene: -; CDR3 length: 14; J gene: TRBJ2-1; V gene: TRBV7-2; clone size: -; CDR3 DNA: TGTGCCAGCAGCTTATCCTTTAAGAGCAATGAGCAGTTCTTC; CDR3 protein: CASSLSFKSNEQFF
D gene: -; CDR3 length: 12; J gene: TRBJ2-7; V gene: TRBV2; clone size: once; CDR3 DNA: TGTGCCAGCGCTTGGAACAGGCTGGAGCAGTACTTC; CDR3 protein: CASAWNRLEQYF
D gene: -; CDR3 length: 10; J gene: TRBJ2-5; V gene: TRBV18; clone size: -; CDR3 DNA: TGTGCCAGCTCGGGCGAGACCCAGTACTTC; CDR3 protein: CASSGETQYF
D gene: TRBD1; CDR3 length: 14; J gene: TRBJ1-6; V gene: TRBV9; clone size: -; CDR3 DNA: TGTGCCAGCAGGTCCGGGACAGGAAATTCACCCCTCCACTTT; CDR3 protein: CASRSGTGNSPLHF
D gene: -; CDR3 length: 14; J gene: TRBJ1-2; V gene: TRBV7-9; clone size: -; CDR3 DNA: TGTGCCAGCAGCTTGGACACCGACTCCGGTGGCTACACCTTC; CDR3 protein: CASSLDTDSGGYTF
D gene: -; CDR3 length: 13; J gene: TRBJ2-5; V gene: TRBV7-2; clone size: once; CDR3 DNA: TGTGCCAGCAGCTTAGACAGAAAAGAGACCCAGTACTTC; CDR3 protein: CASSLDRKETQYF
D gene: -; CDR3 length: 15; J gene: TRBJ2-7; V gene: TRBV5-4; clone size: -; CDR3 DNA: TGTGCCAGCAGCCCGGACCTCCTAAGAGACTACGAGCAGTACTTC; CDR3 protein: CASSPDLLRDYEQYF
D gene: TRBD2; CDR3 length: 11; J gene: TRBJ2-7; V gene: TRBV7-2; clone size: -; CDR3 DNA: TGTGCCAGCAGCAACCGGGGAGGGGAGTACTTC; CDR3 protein: CASSNRGGEYF
D gene: -; CDR3 length: 14; J gene: TRBJ2-1; V gene: TRBV2; clone size: -; CDR3 DNA: TGTGCCAGCCCCACAGCGCGGGAATACAATGAGCAGTTCTTC; CDR3 protein: CASPTAREYNEQFF
D gene: -; CDR3 length: 16; J gene: TRBJ1-6; V gene: TRBV4-1; clone size: -; CDR3 DNA: TGCGCCAGCAGCCCCCGGACGGGCACTGGGAATTCACCCCTCCACTTT; CDR3 protein: CASSPRTGTGNSPLHF
D gene: TRBD2; CDR3 length: 15; J gene: TRBJ2-4; V gene: TRBV19; clone size: -; CDR3 DNA: TGTGCCAGGCCGCCTGGAGCGGGGGGGCCTTACATTCAGTACTTC; CDR3 protein: CARPPGAGGPYIQYF
D gene: -; CDR3 length: 14; J gene: TRBJ1-4; V gene: TRBV7-9; clone size: -; CDR3 DNA: TGTGCCAGCAGCTTAAGGGGGGTTCTATCAAAACTGTTTTTT; CDR3 protein: CASSLRGVLSKLFF
D gene: -; CDR3 length: 14; J gene: TRBJ2-3; V gene: TRBV9; clone size: once; CDR3 DNA: TGTGCCAGCAGCCCCAGTTTAGGCACAGATACGCAGTATTTT; CDR3 protein: CASSPSLGTDTQYF
D gene: TRBD2; CDR3 length: 15; J gene: TRBJ2-1; V gene: TRBV10-3; clone size: -; CDR3 DNA: TGTGCCATCACCGGGACTAGCGGGAGTAATAATGAGCAGTTCTTC; CDR3 protein: CAITGTSGSNNEQFF
D gene: -; CDR3 length: 13; J gene: TRBJ1-5; V gene: TRBV6-1; clone size: -; CDR3 DNA: TGTGCCAGCAGGGGCGACAGTAACCAGCCCCAGCATTTT; CDR3 protein: CASRGDSNQPQHF
D gene: TRBD1; CDR3 length: 14; J gene: TRBJ2-7; V gene: TRBV5-6; clone size: -; CDR3 DNA: TGTGCCAGCAGCCGCCGGGACAGGGGGGTGCAGCAGTACTTC; CDR3 protein: CASSRRDRGVQQYF
D gene: -; CDR3 length: 16; J gene: TRBJ2-1; V gene: TRBV7-8; clone size: -; CDR3 DNA: TGTGCCAGCAGCCCTCGGACTCGCCTCTTGTCCAATGAGCAGTTCTTC; CDR3 protein: CASSPRTRLLSNEQFF
D gene: -; CDR3 length: 16; J gene: TRBJ2-3; V gene: TRBV28; clone size: -; CDR3 DNA: TGTGCCAGCACAGTCCAGGGGGGACGGAGCACAGATACGCAGTATTTT; CDR3 protein: CASTVQGGRSTDTQYF
D gene: -; CDR3 length: 10; J gene: TRBJ2-7; V gene: TRBV6-1; clone size: -; CDR3 DNA: TGTGCCAGCAGGTACTCCGAGCAGTACTTC; CDR3 protein: CASRYSEQYF
D gene: -; CDR3 length: 15; J gene: TRBJ1-4; V gene: TRBV5-4; clone size: -; CDR3 DNA: TGTGCCAGCAGCTTGGACAGGGCCCTTGGCGAAAAACTGTTTTTT; CDR3 protein: CASSLDRALGEKLFF
D gene: TRBD2; CDR3 length: 15; J gene: TRBJ2-1; V gene: TRBV4-1; clone size: -; CDR3 DNA: TGCGCCAGCAGCCCACTAGCGGGAGGGCCGGACGAGCAGTTCTTC; CDR3 protein: CASSPLAGGPDEQFF
D gene: -; CDR3 length: 13; J gene: TRBJ1-5; V gene: TRBV28; clone size: -; CDR3 DNA: TGTGCCAGCAGCCCAATGGGAGATCAGCCCCAGCATTTT; CDR3 protein: CASSPMGDQPQHF
D gene: TRBD2; CDR3 length: 15; J gene: TRBJ2-7; V gene: TRBV28; clone size: -; CDR3 DNA: TGTGCCAGCAGTTCGGGCGGGGGGGGACCCTACGAGCAGTACTTC; CDR3 protein: CASSSGGGGPYEQYF
D gene: -; CDR3 length: 15; J gene: TRBJ1-1; V gene: TRBV28; clone size: -; CDR3 DNA: TGTGCCAGCAGTTTGGGGGTCCGGGGAAGGACTGAAGCTTTCTTT; CDR3 protein: CASSLGVRGRTEAFF
D gene: -; CDR3 length: 13; J gene: TRBJ1-2; V gene: TRBV18; clone size: -; CDR3 DNA: TGTGCCAGCTCACCACGGGGGGGCGAAGGCTACACCTTC; CDR3 protein: CASSPRGGEGYTF
D gene: TRBD1; CDR3 length: 15; J gene: TRBJ2-2; V gene: TRBV7-9; clone size: -; CDR3 DNA: TGTGCCAGCAGCCCCGACAGGGGGAGGTCCGGGGAGCTGTTTTTT; CDR3 protein: CASSPDRGRSGELFF
D gene: -; CDR3 length: 15; J gene: TRBJ1-5; V gene: TRBV6-6; clone size: -; CDR3 DNA: TGTGCCAGCAGTTACGAGGGGGGGCGACCTCAGCCCCAGCATTTT; CDR3 protein: CASSYEGGRPQPQHF
D gene: TRBD1; CDR3 length: 14; J gene: TRBJ1-2; V gene: TRBV19; clone size: once; CDR3 DNA: TGTGCCAGTAGACGGACAGGTGATAACTATGGCTACACCTTC; CDR3 protein: CASRRTGDNYGYTF
D gene: -; CDR3 length: 17; J gene: TRBJ2-6; V gene: TRBV19; clone size: -; CDR3 DNA: TGTGCCAGTAGTTATCCGGATAATCGTTCTGGGGCCAACGTCCTGACTTTC; CDR3 protein: CASSYPDNRSGANVLTF
D gene: TRBD1; CDR3 length: 14; J gene: TRBJ2-1; V gene: TRBV9; clone size: -; CDR3 DNA: TGTGCCAGCAGCACCGACTTCAGGGGGAATGAGCAGTTCTTC; CDR3 protein: CASSTDFRGNEQFF
D gene: -; CDR3 length: 13; J gene: TRBJ1-2; V gene: TRBV6-1; clone size: -; CDR3 DNA: TGTGCCAGCAGTCCACAGTGGAGGGGTGGCTACACCTTC; CDR3 protein: CASSPQWRGGYTF
D gene: TRBD1; CDR3 length: 13; J gene: TRBJ2-2; V gene: TRBV19; clone size: -; CDR3 DNA: TGTGCCAGTAAGGACAGGGGGCGCGGGGAGCTGTTTTTT; CDR3 protein: CASKDRGRGELFF
D gene: TRBD1; CDR3 length: 16; J gene: TRBJ2-7; V gene: TRBV7-2; clone size: once; CDR3 DNA: TGTGCCAGCAGAGACCCGGGACAGGGGATACCCTACGAGCAGTACTTC; CDR3 protein: CASRDPGQGIPYEQYF
D gene: -; CDR3 length: 14; J gene: TRBJ2-1; V gene: TRBV4-2; clone size: few; CDR3 DNA: TGTGCCAGCAGCTCAGGGAGCTCCTACAATGAGCAGTTCTTC; CDR3 protein: CASSSGSSYNEQFF